The clone carrying this T cell receptor beta chain was observed many times. No antigen is known for it. No treatment of any kind had been given to any patient before thyroid surgery. As handled by the study authors: The study built a papillary thyroid cancer distant-metastasis classifier from CDR3 differences across clinicopathological groups. TCRdb recomputed clones from the PCR reads via MiXCR. The V and J calls come from TCRdb's annotation, not from the publication. The sample holds some 38,000 clones, approximately 12% seen once. The record originates from a study of metastatic and nonmetastatic thyroid tumors. Whole-study context: A comparison of repertoires was made across blood and tumor or nodule tissue from malignant and benign thyroid patients. Notes on the study in general: Reported TCR beta diversity, measured in blood and tumor, was significantly higher for malignant thyroid tumors than for benign nodules.

The specimen was blood. This TCR was sampled from a female donor with papillary thyroid cancer or a benign thyroid nodule (not recorded which). Some clones in this sample may be carry-over from other donors' samples.

In nucleotides, the CDR3 is TGTGCCAGCAGTCCTTCTTCCGGCCCCCACACAGATACGCAGTATTTT. This encodes CASSPSSGPHTDTQYF. J is TRBJ2-3 and V is TRBV12-3 or TRBV12-4; D remains ambiguous. The CDR3 is 16 residues long. V was clipped by 5 bases and J by 2 bases, with 17 bases between them.